This record covers a single TCR beta chain. Its antigen is currently unknown. This CDR3 has 15 amino acids. Germline CDR1 reads MGHRA; CDR2 reads YSYEKL. V was cut by 1 base and J by 4 bases, with 11 bases left in between. This sample was taken from a study of graft-versus-host responses after intestinal transplantation. Looking at the study overall: Transplant recipients had multivisceral, liver-intestinal, or isolated intestinal grafts. Tacrolimus plus steroids were given to all recipients for about 3 years, preceded by anti-thymocyte globulin induction.

Profiled with immunoSEQ multiplex PCR; TCRdb holds only in-frame clones, not every one. The table lists roughly 98,000 clones, 90% to 95% of them singletons. The TCR originated in a human donor who was the organ donor for an intestinal transplant. This specimen consisted of unstimulated CD8+ T cells sorted from spleen or lymph node cells, obtained before transplant. The chain uses TRBV4-1 and TRBJ2-1, with D tentatively TRBD1 (5 bases). CDR3 coding DNA: TGCGCCAGCAGCCAAGCGTGGGGCGGTTACAATGAGCAGTTCTTC. The encoded protein is CASSQAWGGYNEQFF.